Below, 17 T cell receptor beta chains from the same sample are listed, as sequenced in a study of tissue T cells after allogeneic stem cell transplantation. The repertoire was sequenced with immunoSEQ multiplex PCR; TCRdb's copy has only in-frame clones and lacks some. This table holds 40,000 to 50,000 clones, about 73% found once. The source material was sorted cells pooled from one or two spleens. The receptors were sampled from a pool of C57BL/6 mice in good health.

Details on this clone: Mouse names are used for the genes. The observed sequence ends 1 residue before the CDR3 terminus, with the missing tail filled in from the germline J gene. This CDR3 is also generated by other DNA sequences in the sample. The chain uses TRBV13-2 and TRBJ2-7; a weak D match, TRBD1 (5 bases). Per the germline V gene, CDR1 is NNHNN and CDR2 is SYGAGS (reference sequence). Deletions cut 0 bases from V and 3 bases from J, with 7 bases between. There are 13 residues in the CDR3. CDR3 protein: CASGDARDYEQYF. CDR3 bases read: TGTGCCAGCGGTGATGCCAGGGACTATGAACAGTAC.

Comments on this clone: The germline and genes are mouse ones. The read is 1 residue too short to cover the CDR3 end, so that end is filled in from the germline J gene. Other nucleotide sequences in the sample specify the same CDR3. The chain employs TRBV13-1 and TRBJ1-3; 7 bases map to TRBD1. Germline CDR1 NSHNY, CDR2 SYGAGN. The CDR3 has 14 amino acids. Trimming removed 3 bases from V and 2 bases from J; junction bases left unmatched: 2. The CDR3 region is CASSGQGAGNTLYF. The sequenced part of the CDR3 DNA is TGTGCCAGCAGTGGGCAGGGGGCTGGAAATACGCTCTAT.

Comments on this clone: Gene names refer to mouse genes. The CDR3 end is not reached by the read, which stops 1 residue before it; the germline J gene fills it in. V is TRBV16 and J is TRBJ1-1; 7 bases align to TRBD1. The V segment lost 3 bases and the J segment 3 bases; nucleotides outside the gene matches: 4. The CDR3 is 14 residues long. The V gene's germline CDR1 is SGHSA and CDR2 FRNQAP. Partial CDR3 DNA: TGTGCAAGCAGCTTGAGGGGGCGCGACACAGAAGTCTTC. Protein product: CASSLRGRDTEVF. The entire CDR3 is CASSLRGRDTEVFF.

For this clone: Gene names are the mouse ones. From the germline J gene comes the end of the CDR3, since the read stops 1 residue before it. This chain links TRBV12-2 with TRBJ2-1, with 10 bases identical to TRBD2. The CDR3 contains 14 residues. The germline gives CDR1 SGHLS, CDR2 HYDKME. After removal of 4 bases from V and 6 bases from J, the junction contained 5 bases not matched to a gene. The CDR3 sequence: CASSLGLGPAEQFF. The sequenced CDR3 bases are TGTGCCAGCTCCCTGGGACTGGGGCCTGCTGAGCAGTTC.

As for this clone: The gene names here belong to mouse. The CDR3 spells CASSPDWGGDTQYF. CDR3 DNA (partial): TGTGCCAGCAGCCCGGACTGGGGGGGCGATACCCAGTAC. The chain carries TRBV3 and TRBJ2-5, with 13 bases fitting TRBD2. The CDR3 goes on 1 residue after the read ends, and that part is filled in from the germline J gene. The CDR3 extends over 14 amino acids. Germline lookup yields CDR1 SNHLY and CDR2 FYNGKV (reference sequence). Trimming took 5 bases from V and 9 from J; bases not matched to a gene: 5.

For this clone: The gene names here belong to mouse. Read coverage stops 1 residue before the CDR3 terminus; the germline J gene supplies the remainder. This chain links TRBV12-1 with TRBJ1-3, with D unclear. This CDR3 spans 12 amino acids. The germline gives CDR1 SGHSN, CDR2 HYEKVE. The ends were cut back, 2 bases at V and 3 bases at J, with 4 bases in the middle. The covered CDR3 bases are TGTGCCAGCTCTCCCGTTGGAAATACGCTCTAT. Residues: CASSPVGNTLY. The entire CDR3 sequence reads CASSPVGNTLYF.

Worth noting for this clone: Gene names denote mouse genes. The CDR3 is cut off 1 residue early in the read; its end comes from the germline J gene. The chain combines TRBV5 with TRBJ1-3; possible D gene TRBD1, 6 bases. The germline V and J ends were trimmed by 5 bases and 0 bases, with 14 bases remaining between them. The CDR3 covers 16 residues. Germline values: CDR1 LGHNA, CDR2 YNLKQL (reference sequence). CDR3 residues: CASSAGTFNSGNTLYF. CDR3 bases read: TGTGCCAGCAGCGCCGGGACATTTAATTCTGGAAATACGCTCTAT.

On this clone itself: Each gene name is a mouse one. Read sequence stops 1 residue before the CDR3 end, and the germline J gene provides the missing end. J is TRBJ2-2 and V is TRBV15; D gene uncertain. The ends were cut back, 4 bases at V and 2 bases at J, with 5 bases in the middle. CDR3 length: 13 amino acids. Germline-derived CDR1 and CDR2 are SGHND and FRSKSL. CDR3 sequence: CASSSDNTGQLYF. The DNA read from the CDR3 is TGTGCCAGCAGTTCGGACAACACCGGGCAGCTCTAC. Drawing the rest from reference TRBV15 and TRBJ2-2, the complete variable domain is DAGVTQTPRHEVAEKGQTIILKCEPVSGHNDLFWYRQTKIQGLELLSYFRSKSLMEDGGAFKDRFKAEMLNSSFSTLKIQPTEPKDSAVYLCASSSDNTGQLYFGEGSKLTVL.

Of note for this clone: Mouse gene names and germline throughout. The read comes to an end 1 residue before the CDR3 does, leaving the germline J gene to fill in the end. The same CDR3 can be traced to other DNA sequences in this sample. This chain uses TRBV20 with TRBJ1-5; D not resolved. Germline V gene lookup returns CDR1 GFQATS and CDR2 STVNSAI. This CDR3 region has 13 residues. V lost 1 base and J 1 base, leaving 5 bases between the germline ends. Partial CDR3 DNA: TGTGGTGCTAGGGGGTCGAACAACCAGGCTCCGCTT. Its translation: CGARGSNNQAPL. The entire CDR3 protein reads CGARGSNNQAPLF.

For this clone: Gene names are the mouse ones. Sequencing ends 1 residue short of the CDR3 end; the germline J gene provides the rest. The rearrangement links TRBV1 to TRBJ1-6; D uncertain. TRBJ1-6 is sorted into the ORF group, with uncertain function. This CDR3 is 12 amino acids long. Trimming took off 1 base at V and 7 bases at J, with 2 bases between the two ends. Germline V gene data show CDR1 as NSQYPW and CDR2 as LRSPGD (reference sequence). The CDR3 reads CTCSAGNSPLYF. CDR3 DNA (partial): TGCACCTGCAGTGCAGGCAATTCGCCCCTCTAC.

This clone was observed a handful of times. Gene names follow the mouse nomenclature. The CDR3 goes on 1 residue after the read ends, and that part is filled in from the germline J gene. The chain has TRBV16 and TRBJ1-1, with a tentative D call TRBD1 (5 bases). The V end was cut by 0 bases, the J end by 3 bases, with 5 bases between. Germline CDR1 reads SGHSA; CDR2 reads FRNQAP. The CDR3 is 13 residues long. CDR3 DNA (partial): TGTGCAAGCAGCTTAGAGGGGGACACAGAAGTCTTC. Translating it yields CASSLEGDTEVF. The whole CDR3 reads CASSLEGDTEVFF.

Remarks on this clone: The gene names given are mouse names. Coverage ceases 1 residue before the CDR3 finishes, and the germline J gene fills in the end. The chain combines TRBV31 with TRBJ1-4, with a weak D call TRBD1 (6 bases). Trimming cost V 1 base and J 5 bases, with 14 bases left between them. CDR1 is GKSSPN, CDR2 SITVG, per germline. The CDR3 runs 15 residues. The DNA read from the CDR3 is TGTGCCTGGAGTCGATACAGGGAGGGGAACGAAAGATTATTT. As protein: CAWSRYREGNERLF. The entire CDR3 sequence reads CAWSRYREGNERLFF.

In the case of this clone: Genes here carry mouse names. The read ends 1 residue early relative to the CDR3; the germline J gene fills the gap. The J gene is TRBJ2-3, the V gene TRBV13-1, with 7 bases identical to TRBD2. Germline CDR1 and CDR2: NSHNY and SYGAGN. This CDR3 region has 15 residues. Trimming at V came to 0 bases and at J to 1 base, leaving 2 bases not matched to a gene. The sequenced CDR3 bases are TGTGCCAGCAGTGATGCTGGGGGTCGTGCAGAAACGCTGTAT. This sequence encodes CASSDAGGRAETLY. The whole CDR3 sequence is CASSDAGGRAETLYF.

As regards this clone: Gene names are mouse gene names. The CDR3 end falls 1 residue outside the read, so it is completed with the germline J gene. The V call is TRBV12-1, the J call TRBJ2-3; TRBD1 matches at 8 bases. CDR3 length equals 14 residues. Germline V gene data show CDR1 as SGHSN and CDR2 as HYEKVE. J gave up 7 bases and V 1 base, and 6 bases lay outside the gene matches. CDR3 DNA (partial): TGTGCCAGCTCTCTGCATCAGGGGGCGAAAACGCTGTAT. Amino acids: CASSLHQGAKTLY. In full, the CDR3 reads CASSLHQGAKTLYF.

Comments on this clone: Gene names denote mouse genes. The CDR3 is cut off 1 residue early in the read; its end comes from the germline J gene. The chain is built from TRBV5 and TRBJ1-2, with 7 bases lining up with TRBD1. Germline assignment: CDR1 LGHNA and CDR2 YNLKQL (reference sequence). Trimming at V came to 4 bases and at J to 3 bases, leaving 2 bases not matched to a gene. There are 13 residues in the CDR3. CDR3 region: CASSPDRDSDYTF. CDR3 DNA, as far as it was read: TGTGCCAGCAGCCCCGACAGGGACTCCGACTACACC.

Of note for this clone: Gene names are mouse gene names. The CDR3 is cut off 1 residue early in the read; its end comes from the germline J gene. Other DNA sequences within the sample encode an identical CDR3. The genes are TRBV12-1 and TRBJ2-1; D unresolved. CDR1 and CDR2 from the germline V gene are SGHSN and HYEKVE. The CDR3 is 13 amino acids. Trimming shortened V by 0 bases and J by 4 bases, and 6 bases separated the two germline ends. The CDR3 here is CASSLDGYAEQFF. The CDR3 DNA, read in part, is TGTGCCAGCTCTCTCGATGGTTATGCTGAGCAGTTC.

Note on this clone: Gene labels here are mouse ones. The CDR3 goes on 1 residue after the read ends, and that part is filled in from the germline J gene. V and J are TRBV13-1 and TRBJ2-5; D may match TRBD1 or TRBD2 (6 bases each). Deletions cut 3 bases from V and 5 bases from J, with 10 bases between. The CDR3 sequence is 13 residues long. Germline loops: CDR1 NSHNY, CDR2 SYGAGN. CDR3 DNA, as far as it was read: TGTGCCAGCAGTGGGGGGCGGGCAGACACCCAGTAC. This encodes CASSGGRADTQY. The full CDR3 protein is CASSGGRADTQYF.